Below are 22 T cell receptor beta chains sequenced from a single sample in a study of blood T cell dynamics during melanoma immunotherapy. Specified time point: pre-treatment baseline. The assay was immunoSEQ multiplex PCR, and TCRdb's table has in-frame clones only and misses some. The sample shows 20,000 to 25,000 clones, over 85% of them seen only once. The sequencing here drew on blood, taken from a patient treated with checkpoint blockade. The receptors stem from a human donor with melanoma.

The V call is TRBV27, the J call TRBJ2-1; D is uncertain. Deletions cut 7 bases from V and 0 bases from J, with 4 bases between. The germline V gene has CDR1 MNHEY and CDR2 SMNVEV (reference sequence). This CDR3 comprises 12 residues. This CDR3 is CASKGSYNEQFF. CDR3 sequence (DNA): TGTGCCAGCAAGGGCTCCTACAATGAGCAGTTCTTC.

The CDR3 bases are TGTGCCAGCAGCTTTGTGGGGGCTGGAGAGACCCAGTACTTC. Amino acids: CASSFVGAGETQYF. The rearrangement joins TRBV7-6 to TRBJ2-5, with D possibly TRBD1 on 6 matching bases. Germline loops: CDR1 SGHVS, CDR2 FNYEAQ. Between the trimmed V and J ends, which lost 3 bases and 4 bases, there was a span of 12 bases. This CDR3 region has 14 residues.

The chain carries TRBV15 and TRBJ2-5, with a possible D match to TRBD2 (5 bases). Trimming took off 1 base at V and 3 bases at J, with 9 bases between the two ends. CDR3 size: 14 residues. Germline CDR1 is LNHNV and CDR2 is YYDKDF (reference sequence). CDR3 protein: CATSRVHGEETQYF. In DNA, the CDR3 is TGTGCCACCAGCAGAGTACACGGGGAAGAGACCCAGTACTTC.

The gene calls are TRBV5-1 and TRBJ2-7, with D perhaps TRBD2 (6 bases). In germline, CDR1 is SGHRS, CDR2 YFSETQ. Trimming shortened V by 1 base and J by 6 bases, and 20 bases separated the two germline ends. This CDR3 contains 16 residues. The CDR3 protein is CASSLQGLHQNIEQYF. CDR3 sequence (DNA): TGCGCCAGCAGCTTGCAGGGACTCCATCAAAATATCGAGCAGTACTTC.

The chain joins TRBV4-1 to TRBJ2-3, with 10 bases identical to TRBD2. Germline assignment: CDR1 MGHRA and CDR2 YSYEKL. CDR3 length: 16 residues. Trimming at V came to 0 bases and at J to 7 bases, leaving 7 bases not matched to a gene. CDR3 region: CASSQDRAGGQNTQYF. Written as DNA, the CDR3 is TGCGCCAGCAGCCAAGATCGAGCGGGGGGGCAAAATACGCAGTATTTT.

The genes are TRBV10-2 and TRBJ1-4; tentatively, D is TRBD1 (6 bases). The CDR3 has 17 residues. Per the germline V gene, CDR1 is WSHSY and CDR2 is SAAADI. V was cut by 7 bases and J by 7 bases, with 25 bases left in between. The CDR3 DNA reads TGCGCCAGCACCAATAGCGGGGGGCGTAGCGCAAGTGAAAAACTGTTTTTT. Its protein is CASTNSGGRSASEKLFF.

CDR3 residues: CASSLALGRVTGELFF. The CDR3 DNA reads TGTGCCAGCAGCTTAGCTTTAGGCAGGGTCACCGGGGAGCTGTTTTTT. V gene TRBV7-9 combines with J gene TRBJ2-2; perhaps TRBD1 as D (5 bases). The CDR3 is 16 residues long. The V gene's germline CDR1 is SEHNR and CDR2 FQNEAQ (reference sequence). Trimming removed 0 bases at V and 4 bases at J, with 12 bases between.

This rearrangement joins TRBV4-1 to TRBJ2-7; D unclear. The germline CDR1 and CDR2 sequences are MGHRA and YSYEKL. The ends were cut back, 1 base at V and 2 bases at J, with 12 bases in the middle. CDR3 length equals 15 residues. The CDR3 DNA sequence: TGCGCCAGCAGCCAAGTGTGGGCCGGGCCCTACGAGCAGTACTTC. Protein: CASSQVWAGPYEQYF.

The rearrangement joins TRBV4-1 to TRBJ1-1; 8 nucleotides match TRBD1. This CDR3 has 14 residues. Looked up from germline, CDR1 is MGHRA and CDR2 is YSYEKL. The CDR3 here is CASRGLLRNTEAFF. The CDR3 DNA reads TGCGCTTCCAGGGGGCTCCTGAGGAACACTGAAGCTTTCTTT.

The chain links TRBV29-1 to TRBJ2-7, with a tentative D call TRBD2 (5 bases). The germline V gene encodes CDR1 SQVTM and CDR2 ANQGSEA. Trimming left V 2 bases short and J 7 bases short, with 6 bases between. CDR3 length: 10 amino acids. For the CDR3, the DNA is TGCAGCGTTGAATCGGGGGAGCAGTACTTC. Its protein product is CSVESGEQYF.

The rearrangement uses TRBV30 and TRBJ2-7; D unclear. V was pared by 0 bases and J by 3 bases, with 6 bases between. In germline, CDR1 is GTSNPN, CDR2 SVGIG (reference sequence). The CDR3 has 12 amino acids. For the CDR3, the DNA is TGTGCCTGGAGTGTGAATGGCTACGAGCAGTACTTC. Amino acids: CAWSVNGYEQYF. Filled out from reference TRBV30 and TRBJ2-7, the complete variable domain reads SQTIHQWPATLVQPVGSPLSLECTVEGTSNPNLYWYRQAAGRGLQLLFYSVGIGQISSEVPQNLSASRPQDRQFILSSKKLLLSDSGFYLCAWSVNGYEQYFGPGTRLTVT.

This chain links TRBV9 with TRBJ2-1; 11 nucleotides agree with TRBD2. This CDR3 contains 16 residues. Unmatched junction bases numbered 10, after V lost 4 bases and J lost 7 bases. Germline V CDR1 and CDR2: SGDLS, YYNGEE. CDR3 loop: CASSIRLAGSVNEQFF. The CDR3 DNA sequence: TGTGCCAGCAGCATACGACTAGCGGGATCGGTGAATGAGCAGTTCTTC.

The chain is built from TRBV7-8 and TRBJ2-1, with 7 nucleotides matching TRBD2. The CDR3 runs to 15 residues. J was trimmed by 7 bases and V by 2 bases; bases with no gene match: 8. CDR1 is SGHVS, CDR2 FQNEAQ, per germline. This chain's CDR3 is CASSLWAGEVNEQFF. CDR3 sequence (DNA): TGTGCCAGCAGCTTATGGGCGGGAGAGGTGAATGAGCAGTTCTTC.

This sequence joins TRBV5-6 and TRBJ1-2; D not resolved. Looked up from germline, CDR1 is SGHDT and CDR2 is YYEEEE. The CDR3 runs 15 residues. Trimming left V 0 bases short and J 6 bases short, with 15 bases between. The DNA for the CDR3 is TGTGCCAGCAGCTTGGCAGGACTGCAACGCCATGGCTACACCTTC. This gives the protein CASSLAGLQRHGYTF. The whole variable domain, remainder taken from reference TRBV5-6 and TRBJ1-2, is DAGVTQSPTHLIKTRGQQVTLRCSPKSGHDTVSWYQQALGQGPQFIFQYYEEEERQRGNFPDRFSGHQFPNYSSELNVNALLLGDSALYLCASSLAGLQRHGYTFGSGTRLTVV.

The V and J genes are TRBV7-8 and TRBJ2-7; possible D gene TRBD1, 6 bases. Germline values: CDR1 SGHVS, CDR2 FQNEAQ. The CDR3 runs 14 residues. V was cut by 4 bases and J by 3 bases, with 13 bases left in between. CDR3 region: CASSSPFRGYEQYF. CDR3 nucleotides: TGTGCCAGCAGCTCGCCCTTCAGGGGCTACGAGCAGTACTTC.

The chain couples TRBV29-1 to TRBJ2-1; TRBD2 matches 11 bases. The junction had 6 bases not matched to a gene; V was cut back by 7 bases and J by 7 bases. Germline V gene sequence: CDR1 SQVTM, CDR2 ANQGSEA. The CDR3 extends over 13 amino acids. Here the CDR3 DNA reads TGCAGCGCCCTTAGCGGGGGGGGGAATGAGCAGTTCTTC. Its protein is CSALSGGGNEQFF.

CDR3 DNA: TGTGCCAGCAGCGTAGGGGGGAACTCCAGGAAAGCTTTCTTT. Residues: CASSVGGNSRKAFF. This chain connects TRBV9 to TRBJ1-1; TRBD1 is a possible D gene (5 bases). This CDR3 region has 14 residues. CDR1 and CDR2 (germline): SGDLS, YYNGEE. Trimming cost V 0 bases and J 9 bases, with 15 bases left between them.

The chain links TRBV7-3 to TRBJ2-2, with D possibly being TRBD1 (5 bases). Germline CDR1 reads SGHTA; CDR2 reads FQGTGA. Trimming pared 1 base from V and 6 bases from J, leaving 15 bases between. This CDR3 has 16 amino acids. The CDR3 DNA sequence: TGTGCCAGCAGCTTAAGACAGAGGCGGTTACCCGGGGAGCTGTTTTTT. Translated, it gives CASSLRQRRLPGELFF.

V usage is TRBV23-1 and J usage is TRBJ1-3; D may be TRBD1 (6 bases). TRBV23-1 is recorded as an ORF, its role being uncertain. The V and J ends lost 3 bases and 4 bases respectively, with 16 bases between them. This CDR3 region has 16 residues. DNA for the CDR3: TGCGCCAGCAGTCACTCCGACAGGCGAAGGGGAAACACCATATATTTT. Its protein is CASSHSDRRRGNTIYF.

The chain carries TRBV7-2 and TRBJ2-2; D not certain. Germline V lookup: CDR1 SGHTA, CDR2 FQGNSA. V was shortened by 0 bases and J by 13 bases, with 9 bases between the two germline ends. This CDR3 spans 12 amino acids. CDR3 nucleotide sequence: TGTGCCAGCAGCTTAGCAGGGTTGGGGCTGTTTTTT. Its translation is CASSLAGLGLFF.

J is TRBJ2-5 and V is TRBV11-3; maybe TRBD2 (6 bases). V shed 3 bases and J shed 5 bases, with 10 bases lying between them. The CDR3 extends over 13 amino acids. Per the germline V gene, CDR1 is SGHNT and CDR2 is YENEEA. DNA of the CDR3: TGTGCCAGCAGCTTTGGAGGGAGGGAGACCCAGTACTTC. Protein product: CASSFGGRETQYF.

The sample holds one count of this clone. This chain links TRBV19 with TRBJ2-1, with unresolved D. Germline V lookup: CDR1 LNHDA, CDR2 SQIVND (reference sequence). Trimming removed 5 bases from V and 5 bases from J, with 10 bases in between. The CDR3 spans 13 residues. The CDR3 DNA reads TGTGCCAGTAGTCATGCAGTCGACAATGAGCAGTTCTTC. This sequence encodes CASSHAVDNEQFF.